The sequence of this T cell receptor (beta chain) was determined in a study of OX40 agonist ivuxolimab in advanced cancers. Some clones are missing from TCRdb's copy, which holds only in-frame ones; the method was immunoSEQ multiplex PCR. The sample shows over 50,000 clones, nearly 90% of them seen only once. Trimming pared 7 bases from V and 1 base from J, leaving 11 bases between. Germline V gene sequence: CDR1 SNHLY, CDR2 FYNNEI. The CDR3 runs to 14 residues. The chain couples TRBV2 to TRBJ2-1; D is undetermined. Specimen: CD4+ or CD8+ T cells sorted from blood, collected in a trial of the OX40 agonist ivuxolimab. The clonotype was recovered from an adult with an advanced solid tumor such as melanoma, head and neck, liver or kidney cancer. The CDR3: CASTKAVSYNEQFF. CDR3 DNA: TGTGCCAGCACGAAGGCGGTTTCCTACAATGAGCAGTTCTTC.